This paragraph reports one T cell receptor beta chain. Amplification used 60 Vbeta primers and 13 Jbeta primers. TCRdb's table, derived via immunoSEQ multiplex PCR, lists solely in-frame clones and lacks some. Of some 98,000 clones in the sample, 81% are singletons; the top ten hold 10% to 13%. V was pared by 1 base and J by 5 bases, with 10 bases between. Germline V gene data show CDR1 as SGHVS and CDR2 as FQNEAQ. CDR3 length equals 14 residues. The source of the sample is a study of cytomegalovirus exposure and HLA in healthy donors. Study context: For the approximately 410 genotyped donors, more than 80% fell within the Caucasian-associated ancestry cluster.

The receptor's source is a human donor in good health. The chain recombines TRBV7-8 with TRBJ2-3; D gene ambiguous. Input material: PBMCs. DNA for the CDR3: TGTGCCAGCAGCTTAGGCACTTTGAGAGATACGCAGTATTTT. This gives the protein CASSLGTLRDTQYF. The variable domain in full, completed from reference TRBV7-8 and TRBJ2-3, reads GAGVSQSPRYKVAKRGQDVALRCDPISGHVSLFWYQQALGQGPEFLTYFQNEAQLDKSGLPSDRFFAERPEGSVSTLKIQRTQQEDSAVYLCASSLGTLRDTQYFGPGTRLTVL.